Listed below are T cell receptor beta chains from one sample, sequenced in a study of shared clonotypes between healthy human individuals. Measured with immunoSEQ multiplex PCR; TCRdb has only the in-frame clones, and not every one. The sample holds about 1.1 million clones; roughly 80% are singletons and the top ten take over 0.8%. Input material: memory CD4+ T cells from PBMCs. The receptors come from a man aged 18 to 29 in good health. Some clones in this sample may be carry-over from other donors' samples. The CDR3 runs from the conserved cysteine through the conserved F or W. D genes are given only for firm matches. For some rows the clone size is stated as once, few or many, or as a class when expanded; others skip it.

j_call d_call v_call clone_size cdr3_aa cdr3_nt
TRBJ1-1 . TRBV7-9 few CASSLYEGSTEAFF TGTGCCAGCAGCTTATATGAGGGAAGCACTGAAGCTTTCTTT
TRBJ2-7 . TRBV11-2 . CASSLDRLPSYEQYF TGTGCCAGCAGCTTAGACCGCCTTCCCTCCTACGAGCAGTACTTC
TRBJ2-1 . TRBV9 . CASSVEDEQFF TGTGCCAGCAGCGTAGAGGATGAGCAGTTCTTC
TRBJ2-7 . TRBV6-6 . CASSYSRRTLPHEQYF TGTGCCAGCAGTTACAGTCGGCGCACCCTCCCCCACGAGCAGTACTTC
TRBJ1-1 . TRBV18 once CASSPGVWGQTEAFF TGTGCCAGCTCACCGGGGGTCTGGGGCCAGACTGAAGCTTTCTTT
TRBJ1-1 . TRBV7-8 . CASSLAGETPQAFF TGTGCCAGCAGCTTAGCGGGAGAAACCCCCCAAGCTTTCTTT
TRBJ1-1 . TRBV15 . CATSREFRWVDTEAFF TGTGCCACCAGCAGAGAGTTTAGGTGGGTGGACACTGAAGCTTTCTTT
TRBJ2-1 TRBD1 TRBV5-1 . CASSLAGQGVNEQFF TGCGCCAGCAGCTTGGCGGGGCAGGGGGTCAATGAGCAGTTCTTC
TRBJ1-2 TRBD1 TRBV28 few CASSPPGQGFGYTF TGTGCCAGCAGTCCCCCGGGACAGGGCTTTGGCTACACCTTC
TRBJ2-6 . TRBV18 . CASSGTSGANVLTF TGTGCCAGCTCGGGGACTTCTGGGGCCAACGTCCTGACTTTC
TRBJ1-2 . TRBV30 . CAWSVLGPANYGYTF TGTGCCTGGAGTGTACTTGGGCCAGCTAACTATGGCTACACCTTC
TRBJ1-3 . TRBV7-7 . CASSLKRGNTIYF TGTGCTAGCAGCTTGAAAAGGGGAAACACCATATATTTT
TRBJ2-5 TRBD1 TRBV5-1 . CASSWDRETQYF TGCGCCAGCAGCTGGGACAGAGAGACCCAGTACTTC
TRBJ2-7 TRBD1 TRBV11-2 . CASSLRDSRSYEQYF TGTGCCAGCAGCTTGAGGGACAGCCGCTCCTACGAGCAGTACTTC
TRBJ2-3 . TRBV21-1 . CASRAGSTSTDTQYF TGTGCCAGCAGGGCGGGAAGTACTAGCACAGATACGCAGTATTTT
TRBJ1-5 . TRBV28 . CASSGRGGGNQPQHF TGTGCCAGCAGTGGGCGAGGGGGGGGGAATCAGCCCCAGCATTTT
TRBJ2-7 TRBD1 TRBV28 many CASSSGQSYEQYF TGTGCCAGCAGTTCGGGACAGTCCTACGAGCAGTACTTC
TRBJ1-1 . TRBV19 . CASRVIGTGNTEAFF TGTGCCAGTAGGGTAATAGGTACAGGGAACACTGAAGCTTTCTTT
TRBJ1-1 . TRBV29-1 few CSVEQGSTEAFF TGCAGCGTTGAGCAGGGGAGTACTGAAGCTTTCTTT
TRBJ1-2 . TRBV27 . CASSLGRGIYGYTF TGTGCCAGCAGTCTGGGACGGGGGATCTATGGCTACACCTTC
TRBJ1-2 TRBD1 TRBV6-5 . CASSRLQGESRGYTF TGTGCCAGCAGTCGTTTACAGGGGGAGTCGCGCGGCTACACCTTC
TRBJ2-3 TRBD2 TRBV6-5 few CASSYRGRGYTQYF TGTGCCAGCAGTTACCGCGGGAGGGGCTATACGCAGTATTTT
TRBJ2-5 TRBD1 TRBV7-7 . CASSTGTGDGETQYF TGTGCCAGCAGCACCGGGACAGGGGACGGGGAGACCCAGTACTTC
TRBJ2-3 TRBD1 TRBV5-8 . CASSTLDRGVDTQYF TGTGCCAGCAGCACGCTGGACAGGGGTGTGGATACGCAGTATTTT
TRBJ2-7 TRBD1 TRBV7-9 . CASSLTGGRDEQYF TGTGCCAGCAGCTTAACAGGGGGGCGGGACGAGCAGTACTTC
TRBJ2-4 . TRBV23-1 . CASSLSGQLAKNIQYF TGCGCCAGCAGTCTCAGCGGACAGCTAGCCAAAAACATTCAGTACTTC
TRBJ2-7 TRBD2 TRBV28 . CASSPGTSGRFYEQYF TGTGCCAGCAGCCCCGGGACTAGCGGGAGATTCTACGAGCAGTACTTC
TRBJ1-2 TRBD1 TRBV5-5 . CASSDGQGARLGGYTF TGTGCCAGCAGCGACGGACAGGGGGCGAGGTTGGGTGGCTACACCTTC
TRBJ2-1 . TRBV6-1 . CASARDRWIYNEQFF TGTGCCAGCGCGAGAGACAGGTGGATCTACAATGAGCAGTTCTTC
TRBJ2-5 . TRBV6-5 . CASIEGSGGGTQYF TGTGCCAGCATTGAAGGTAGCGGAGGGGGGACCCAGTACTTC
TRBJ2-5 . TRBV7-2 . CASGLGGAQGEETQYF TGTGCCAGCGGCTTGGGGGGGGCACAGGGCGAAGAGACCCAGTACTTC
TRBJ2-2 . TRBV7-2 . CASSTVGPAANTGELFF TGTGCCAGCAGCACCGTAGGGCCAGCGGCGAACACCGGGGAGCTGTTTTTT
TRBJ2-4 TRBD2 TRBV7-9 many CASSAIWGLAGGRNIQYF TGTGCCAGCAGCGCCATTTGGGGACTAGCGGGAGGCCGGAACATTCAGTACTTC
TRBJ1-1 . TRBV7-3 . CASSFNMNTEAFF TGTGCCAGCAGCTTTAATATGAACACTGAAGCTTTCTTT
TRBJ1-4 . TRBV29-1 . CSVAEGGDEKLFF TGCAGCGTTGCGGAGGGCGGAGATGAAAAACTGTTTTTT
TRBJ1-5 . TRBV5-5 once CASSLEPILNQPQHF TGTGCCAGCAGCTTGGAACCGATTCTGAATCAGCCCCAGCATTTT
TRBJ2-7 TRBD2 TRBV10-3 . CAISPGTRVYEQYF TGTGCCATCAGTCCCGGGACTAGGGTCTACGAGCAGTACTTC
TRBJ2-5 . TRBV27 . CASSFKRGWETQYF TGTGCCAGCAGTTTCAAAAGGGGGTGGGAGACCCAGTACTTC
TRBJ1-2 . TRBV11-1 . CASSSLRGRDYGYTF TGTGCCAGCAGCTCCTTACGGGGGCGCGACTATGGCTACACCTTC
TRBJ2-3 TRBD2 TRBV4-2 many CASSQDRAGGPTDTQYF TGTGCCAGCAGCCAAGATCGCGCGGGAGGGCCTACGGATACGCAGTATTTT
TRBJ2-3 . TRBV6-6 . CASKASGTDTQYF TGTGCCAGCAAGGCGTCCGGCACAGATACGCAGTATTTT
TRBJ2-5 TRBD2 TRBV19 . CASNRPGAGDETQYF TGTGCCAGTAATCGCCCTGGGGCGGGAGATGAGACCCAGTACTTC
TRBJ1-2 TRBD1 TRBV13 many CASSRRTGVNYGYTF TGTGCCAGCAGCCGGAGGACAGGGGTAAACTATGGCTACACCTTC
TRBJ1-1 . TRBV28 . CASSPTRGGTEAFF TGTGCCAGCAGCCCCACCCGAGGAGGGACTGAAGCTTTCTTT
TRBJ1-1 . TRBV5-1 . CASSLNPGGRAEAFF TGCGCCAGCAGCTTGAACCCCGGTGGGCGCGCTGAAGCTTTCTTT
TRBJ1-2 . TRBV5-6 few CASNLNRANYGYTF TGTGCCAGCAACCTCAATAGAGCTAACTATGGCTACACCTTC
TRBJ2-7 . TRBV27 . CASSSPGSSYEQYF TGTGCCAGCAGTTCCCCAGGTAGCTCCTACGAGCAGTACTTC
TRBJ2-2 . TRBV7-2 . CASSFHRDGELFF TGTGCCAGCAGCTTTCACAGGGACGGGGAGCTGTTTTTT
TRBJ1-6 . TRBV27 . CASGSPLHF TGTGCCTCGGGATCACCCCTCCACTTT
TRBJ2-7 . TRBV5-1 few CASSLTQGEQYF TGCGCCAGCAGCTTGACCCAGGGGGAGCAGTACTTC
TRBJ2-3 . TRBV6-5 . CASSRPYREDTQYF TGTGCCAGCAGTCGCCCTTACAGGGAAGATACGCAGTATTTT
TRBJ1-2 . TRBV19 few CASSGGPARGYGYTF TGTGCCAGTAGTGGGGGTCCCGCTAGGGGCTATGGCTACACCTTC
TRBJ1-4 . TRBV28 . CASSLHGVEKLFF TGTGCCAGCAGTCTACATGGGGTAGAAAAACTGTTTTTT